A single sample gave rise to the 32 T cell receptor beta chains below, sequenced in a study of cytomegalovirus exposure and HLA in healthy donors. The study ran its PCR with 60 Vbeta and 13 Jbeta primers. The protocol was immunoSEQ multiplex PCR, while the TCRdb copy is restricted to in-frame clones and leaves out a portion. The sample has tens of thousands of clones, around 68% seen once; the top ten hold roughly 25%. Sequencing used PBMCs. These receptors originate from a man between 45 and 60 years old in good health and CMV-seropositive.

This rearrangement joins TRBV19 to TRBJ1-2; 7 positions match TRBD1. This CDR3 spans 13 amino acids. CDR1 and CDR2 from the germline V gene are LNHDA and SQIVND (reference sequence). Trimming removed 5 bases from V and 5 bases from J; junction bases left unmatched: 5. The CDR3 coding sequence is TGTGCCAGTAGTCCTTCGACAGGGTATGGCTACACCTTC. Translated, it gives CASSPSTGYGYTF.

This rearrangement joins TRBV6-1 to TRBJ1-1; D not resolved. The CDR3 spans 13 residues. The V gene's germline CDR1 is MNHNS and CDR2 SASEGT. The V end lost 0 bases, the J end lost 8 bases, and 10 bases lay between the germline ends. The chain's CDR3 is CASSEALRGEAFF. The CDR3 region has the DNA TGTGCCAGCAGTGAAGCGCTTCGAGGGGAAGCTTTCTTT.

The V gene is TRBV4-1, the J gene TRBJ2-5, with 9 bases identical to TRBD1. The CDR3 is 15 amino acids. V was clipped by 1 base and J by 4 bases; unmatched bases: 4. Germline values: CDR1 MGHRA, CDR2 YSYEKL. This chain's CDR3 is CASSQGTGVGETQYF. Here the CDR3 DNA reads TGCGCCAGCAGCCAAGGGACAGGGGTGGGAGAGACCCAGTACTTC.

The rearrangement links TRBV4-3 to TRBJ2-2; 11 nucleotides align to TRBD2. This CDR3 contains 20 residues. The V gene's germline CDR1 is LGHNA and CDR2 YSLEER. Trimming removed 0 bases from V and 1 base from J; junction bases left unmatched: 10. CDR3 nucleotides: TGCGCCAGCAGCCAAGATCCCACTAGCGGGGGCCAAGGGAACACCGGGGAGCTGTTTTTT. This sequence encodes CASSQDPTSGGQGNTGELFF.

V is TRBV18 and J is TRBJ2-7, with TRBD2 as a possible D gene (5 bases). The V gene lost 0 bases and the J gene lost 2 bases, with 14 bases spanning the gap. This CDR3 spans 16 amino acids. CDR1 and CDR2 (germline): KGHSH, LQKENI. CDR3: CASSPPQLLGAYEQYF. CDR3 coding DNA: TGTGCCAGCTCACCACCTCAGCTGTTGGGAGCCTACGAGCAGTACTTC.

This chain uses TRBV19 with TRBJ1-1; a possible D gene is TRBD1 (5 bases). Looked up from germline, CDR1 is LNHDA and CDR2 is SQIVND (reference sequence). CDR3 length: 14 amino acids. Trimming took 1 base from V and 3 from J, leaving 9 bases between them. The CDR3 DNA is TGTGCCAGTAGTATAGGGGGCTCTGACACTGAAGCTTTCTTT. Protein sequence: CASSIGGSDTEAFF. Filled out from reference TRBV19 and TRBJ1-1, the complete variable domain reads DGGITQSPKYLFRKEGQNVTLSCEQNLNHDAMYWYRQDPGQGLRLIYYSQIVNDFQKGDIAEGYSVSREKKESFPLTVTSAQKNPTAFYLCASSIGGSDTEAFFGQGTRLTVV.

The CDR3 nucleotides are TGTGCCAGCAGCGTAGATTTTGGGGCATTCATCGATGAGCAGTTCTTC. It translates to CASSVDFGAFIDEQFF. The gene calls are TRBV9 and TRBJ2-1, with TRBD1 as a possible D gene (5 bases). Germline CDR1 is SGDLS and CDR2 is YYNGEE. Between the trimmed V and J ends, which lost 0 bases and 8 bases, there was a span of 18 bases. This CDR3 spans 16 amino acids.

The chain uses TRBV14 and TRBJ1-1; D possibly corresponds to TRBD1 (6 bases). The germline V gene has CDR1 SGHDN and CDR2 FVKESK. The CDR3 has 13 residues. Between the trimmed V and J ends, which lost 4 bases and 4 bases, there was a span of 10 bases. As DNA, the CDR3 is TGTGCCAGCAGCCGTACAGGGCCCACTGAAGCTTTCTTT. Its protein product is CASSRTGPTEAFF.

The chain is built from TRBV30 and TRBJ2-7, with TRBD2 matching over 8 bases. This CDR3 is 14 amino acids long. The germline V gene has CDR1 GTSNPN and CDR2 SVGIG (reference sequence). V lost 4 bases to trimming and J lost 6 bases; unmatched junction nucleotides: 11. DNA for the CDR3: TGTGCCTGGACCCTACCGGGACTAGTGAGCGAGCAGTACTTC. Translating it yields CAWTLPGLVSEQYF.

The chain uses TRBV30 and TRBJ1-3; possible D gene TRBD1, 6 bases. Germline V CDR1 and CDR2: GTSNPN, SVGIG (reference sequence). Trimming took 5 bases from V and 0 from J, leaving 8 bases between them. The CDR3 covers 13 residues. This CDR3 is CAWDRTSGNTIYF. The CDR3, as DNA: TGTGCCTGGGACAGGACCTCTGGAAACACCATATATTTT.

The CDR3 DNA follows: TGTGCCAGCCAAAGGGACAGGGGGTTTACTGGGGCCAACGTCCTGACTTTC. Translating gives CASQRDRGFTGANVLTF. This chain links TRBV2 with TRBJ2-6, with 11 positions matching TRBD1. From germline, CDR1 is SNHLY and CDR2 FYNNEI. V shed 8 bases, J shed 2 bases, and the junction held 8 bases outside the gene matches. The CDR3 sequence is 17 residues long.

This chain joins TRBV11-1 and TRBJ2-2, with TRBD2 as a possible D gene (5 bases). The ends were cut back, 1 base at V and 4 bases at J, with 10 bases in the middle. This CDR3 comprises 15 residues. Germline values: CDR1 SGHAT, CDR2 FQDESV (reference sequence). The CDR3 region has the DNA TGTGCCAGCAGCTTAGTTCCGGGGAGCACCGGGGAGCTGTTTTTT. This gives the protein CASSLVPGSTGELFF.

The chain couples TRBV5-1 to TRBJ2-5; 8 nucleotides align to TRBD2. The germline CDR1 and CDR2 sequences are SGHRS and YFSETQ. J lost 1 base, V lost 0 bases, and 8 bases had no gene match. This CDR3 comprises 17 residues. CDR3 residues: CASSLAFGRAPQETQYF. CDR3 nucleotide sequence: TGCGCCAGCAGCTTGGCCTTCGGGAGGGCCCCCCAAGAGACCCAGTACTTC. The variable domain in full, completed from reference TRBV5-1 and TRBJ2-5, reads KAGVTQTPRYLIKTRGQQVTLSCSPISGHRSVSWYQQTPGQGLQFLFEYFSETQRNKGNFPGRFSGRQFSNSRSEMNVSTLELGDSALYLCASSLAFGRAPQETQYFGPGTRLLVL.

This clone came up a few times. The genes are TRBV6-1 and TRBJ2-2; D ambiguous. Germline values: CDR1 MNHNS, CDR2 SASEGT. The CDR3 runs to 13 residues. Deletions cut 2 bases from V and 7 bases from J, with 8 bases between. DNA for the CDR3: TGTGCCAGCAGTGAAAGTCAGGTCGGGGAGCTGTTTTTT. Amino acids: CASSESQVGELFF.

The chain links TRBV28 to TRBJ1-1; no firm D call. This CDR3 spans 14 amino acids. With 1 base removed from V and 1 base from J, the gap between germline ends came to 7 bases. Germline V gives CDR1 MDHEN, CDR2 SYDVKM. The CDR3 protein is CASSLSQKNTEAFF. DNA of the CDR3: TGTGCCAGCAGTTTATCCCAGAAGAACACTGAAGCTTTCTTT. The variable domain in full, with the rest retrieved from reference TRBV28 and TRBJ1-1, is DVKVTQSSRYLVKRTGEKVFLECVQDMDHENMFWYRQDPGLGLRLIYFSYDVKMKEKGDIPEGYSVSREKKERFSLILESASTNQTSMYLCASSLSQKNTEAFFGQGTRLTVV.

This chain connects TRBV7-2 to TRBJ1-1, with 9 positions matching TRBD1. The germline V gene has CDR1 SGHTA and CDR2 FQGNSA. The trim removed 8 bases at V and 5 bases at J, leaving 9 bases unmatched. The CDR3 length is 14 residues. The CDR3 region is CASRDRARGTEAFF. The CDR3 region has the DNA TGTGCCAGCCGGGACAGGGCGAGAGGGACTGAAGCTTTCTTT.

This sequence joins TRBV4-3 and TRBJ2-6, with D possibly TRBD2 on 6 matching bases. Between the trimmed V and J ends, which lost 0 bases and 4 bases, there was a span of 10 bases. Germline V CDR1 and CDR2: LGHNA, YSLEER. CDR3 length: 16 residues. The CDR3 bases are TGCGCCAGCAGCCAAGAGGAGGGGTCCGGGGCCAACGTCCTGACTTTC. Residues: CASSQEEGSGANVLTF.

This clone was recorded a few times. The CDR3 DNA reads as TGCGCCAGCAGCAAGCATTCTGGGAGTGAGCAGTTCTTC. This gives the protein CASSKHSGSEQFF. The chain employs TRBV5-1 and TRBJ2-1, with D perhaps matching TRBD2 (5 bases). V was clipped by 4 bases and J by 9 bases, with 14 bases between them. The CDR3 totals 13 residues. In germline, CDR1 is SGHRS, CDR2 YFSETQ. The full variable domain, completed using reference TRBV5-1 and TRBJ2-1, is KAGVTQTPRYLIKTRGQQVTLSCSPISGHRSVSWYQQTPGQGLQFLFEYFSETQRNKGNFPGRFSGRQFSNSRSEMNVSTLELGDSALYLCASSKHSGSEQFFGPGTRLTVL.

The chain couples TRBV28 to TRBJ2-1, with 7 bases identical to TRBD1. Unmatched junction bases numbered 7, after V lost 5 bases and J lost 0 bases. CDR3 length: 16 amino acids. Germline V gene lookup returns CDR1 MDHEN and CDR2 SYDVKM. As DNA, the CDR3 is TGTGCCAGCAGTAACAGGGGCAGGAGCTCCTACAATGAGCAGTTCTTC. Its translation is CASSNRGRSSYNEQFF.

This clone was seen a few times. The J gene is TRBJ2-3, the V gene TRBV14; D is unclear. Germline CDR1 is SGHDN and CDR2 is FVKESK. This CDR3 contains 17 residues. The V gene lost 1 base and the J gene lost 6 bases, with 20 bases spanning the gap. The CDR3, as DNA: TGTGCCAGCAGCCAAGGCCCCGATCTAGTGGATTGGGATACGCAGTATTTT. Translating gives CASSQGPDLVDWDTQYF.

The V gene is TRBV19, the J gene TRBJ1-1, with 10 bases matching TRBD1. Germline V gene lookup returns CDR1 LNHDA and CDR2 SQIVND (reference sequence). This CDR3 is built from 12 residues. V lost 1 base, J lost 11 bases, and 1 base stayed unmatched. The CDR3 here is CASSIGQGAAFF. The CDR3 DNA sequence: TGTGCCAGTAGTATAGGACAGGGGGCCGCTTTCTTT.

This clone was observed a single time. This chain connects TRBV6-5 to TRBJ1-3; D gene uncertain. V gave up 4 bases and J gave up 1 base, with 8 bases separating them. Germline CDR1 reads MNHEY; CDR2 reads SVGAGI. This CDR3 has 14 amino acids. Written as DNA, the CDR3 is TGTGCCAGCAGTTCTGACGGGTCTGGAAACACCATATATTTT. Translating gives CASSSDGSGNTIYF.

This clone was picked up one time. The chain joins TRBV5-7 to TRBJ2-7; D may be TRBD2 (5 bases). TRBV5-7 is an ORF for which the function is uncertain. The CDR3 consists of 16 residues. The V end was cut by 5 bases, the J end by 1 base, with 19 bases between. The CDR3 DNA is TGTGCCAGCAGTTGGGAGCCCCCCTCGAGGTCCTACGAGCAGTACTTC. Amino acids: CASSWEPPSRSYEQYF.

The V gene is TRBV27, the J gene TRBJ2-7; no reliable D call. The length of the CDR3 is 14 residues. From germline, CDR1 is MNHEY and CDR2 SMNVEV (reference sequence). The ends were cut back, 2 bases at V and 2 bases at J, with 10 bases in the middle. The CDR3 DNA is TGTGCCAGCAGTTTACAAGTAACACCCTACGAGCAGTACTTC. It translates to CASSLQVTPYEQYF.

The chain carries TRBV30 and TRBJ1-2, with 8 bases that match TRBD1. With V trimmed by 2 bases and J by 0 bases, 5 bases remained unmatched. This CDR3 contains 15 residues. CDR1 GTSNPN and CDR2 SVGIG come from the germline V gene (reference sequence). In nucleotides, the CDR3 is TGTGCCTGGAGTTTACTGACAGGGGCTAACTATGGCTACACCTTC. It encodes CAWSLLTGANYGYTF. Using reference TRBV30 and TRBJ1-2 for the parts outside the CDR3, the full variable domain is SQTIHQWPATLVQPVGSPLSLECTVEGTSNPNLYWYRQAAGRGLQLLFYSVGIGQISSEVPQNLSASRPQDRQFILSSKKLLLSDSGFYLCAWSLLTGANYGYTFGSGTRLTVV.

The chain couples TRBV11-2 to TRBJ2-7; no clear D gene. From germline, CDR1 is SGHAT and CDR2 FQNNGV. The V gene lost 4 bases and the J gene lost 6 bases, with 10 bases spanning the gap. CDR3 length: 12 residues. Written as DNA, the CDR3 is TGTGCCAGCAGCTCTAGTCGGCGCGAGCAGTACTTC. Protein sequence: CASSSSRREQYF. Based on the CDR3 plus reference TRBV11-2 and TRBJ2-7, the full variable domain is EAGVAQSPRYKIIEKRQSVAFWCNPISGHATLYWYQQILGQGPKLLIQFQNNGVVDDSQLPKDRFSAERLKGVDSTLKIQPAKLEDSAVYLCASSSSRREQYFGPGTRLTVT.

Here the CDR3 reads CASSEPEGGGSYNEQFF. The CDR3 region has the DNA TGTGCCAGCAGCGAACCCGAGGGCGGGGGCTCCTACAATGAGCAGTTCTTC. The chain links TRBV9 to TRBJ2-1; 7 positions agree with TRBD2. CDR1 and CDR2 from the germline V gene are SGDLS and YYNGEE. With 3 bases clipped from V and 0 bases from J, the junction kept 9 bases outside the gene matches. This CDR3 contains 17 residues.

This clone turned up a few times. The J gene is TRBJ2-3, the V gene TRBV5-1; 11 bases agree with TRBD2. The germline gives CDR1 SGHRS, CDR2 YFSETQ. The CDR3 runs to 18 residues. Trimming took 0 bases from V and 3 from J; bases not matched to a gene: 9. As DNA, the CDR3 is TGCGCCAGCAGCTTGGGTGCGCTACTAGCGGGAGTGACAGATACGCAGTATTTT. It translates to CASSLGALLAGVTDTQYF.

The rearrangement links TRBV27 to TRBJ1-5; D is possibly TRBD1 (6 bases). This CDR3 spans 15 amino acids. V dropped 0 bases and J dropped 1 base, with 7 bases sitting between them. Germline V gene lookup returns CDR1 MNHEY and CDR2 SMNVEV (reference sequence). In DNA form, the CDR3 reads TGTGCCAGCAGTTTATCCGGACAGAGCAATCAGCCCCAGCATTTT. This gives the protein CASSLSGQSNQPQHF.

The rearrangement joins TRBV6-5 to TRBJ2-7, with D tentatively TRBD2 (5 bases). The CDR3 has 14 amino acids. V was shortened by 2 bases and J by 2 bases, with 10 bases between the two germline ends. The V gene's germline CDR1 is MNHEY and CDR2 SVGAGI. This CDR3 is CASSYEGFPYEQYF. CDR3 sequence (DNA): TGTGCCAGCAGTTACGAGGGTTTTCCCTACGAGCAGTACTTC.

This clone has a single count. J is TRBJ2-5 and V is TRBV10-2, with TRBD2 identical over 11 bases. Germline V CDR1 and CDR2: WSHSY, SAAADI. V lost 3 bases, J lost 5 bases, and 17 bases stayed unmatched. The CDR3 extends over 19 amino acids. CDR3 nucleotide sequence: TGCGCCAGCAGTGATAGAAGGGGCTCGACTAGCGGGGTCGGGGAGACCCAGTACTTC. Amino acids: CASSDRRGSTSGVGETQYF.

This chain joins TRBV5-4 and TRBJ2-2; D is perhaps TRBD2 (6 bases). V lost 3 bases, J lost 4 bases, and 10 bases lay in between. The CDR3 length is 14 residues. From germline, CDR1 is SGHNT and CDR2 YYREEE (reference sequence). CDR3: CASSSPGGTGELFF. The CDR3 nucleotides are TGTGCCAGCAGCTCGCCCGGGGGCACCGGGGAGCTGTTTTTT.